The 30 T cell receptor beta chains presented below share a single source sample, sequenced in a study of breast tumors, draining lymph nodes, adjacent tissues. TCRdb processed the multiplex PCR reads anew with MiXCR; each CDR3 protein has one entry. Of some 230,000 distinct CDR3 sequences in the sample, around 34% were seen once. Samples came from axillary lymph nodes draining the breast cancer. Sequenced material: axillary lymph node tissue. Receptor source: a female donor with breast cancer. Some clones in this sample may be carry-over from other donors' samples.

This clonotype showed up just a few times. V gene TRBV18 combines with J gene TRBJ2-5; 7 nucleotides align to TRBD2. V shed 3 bases, J shed 7 bases, and the junction held 8 bases outside the gene matches. Germline CDR1 and CDR2: KGHSH and LQKENI. There are 14 residues in the CDR3. The CDR3 coding sequence is TGTGCCAGCTCACCGGGAGGCGGGAGTGGGACCCAGTACTTC. This sequence encodes CASSPGGGSGTQYF.

As regards this clonotype: This CDR3 is missing its conserved last phenylalanine or tryptophan, likely due to a read error. No DNA is shown, since the ends of the CDR3 on it are uncertain; the CDR3 is the one TCRdb lists. The chain recombines TRBV2 with TRBJ2-2; the D call of TRBD1 is as the table states it, not checked on the DNA. The CDR3 adds up to 13 amino acids, both ends counted. In germline, CDR1 is SNHLY, CDR2 FYNNEI. The CDR3 protein is CASTPSNTGEVCE.

Note on this clonotype: It may be a read error: a sequence one base away is much more abundant. The rearrangement joins TRBV5-1 to TRBJ2-1; D ambiguous. This CDR3 is built from 15 residues. Per the germline V gene, CDR1 is SGHRS and CDR2 is YFSETQ. V lost 1 base and J 12 bases, leaving 20 bases between the germline ends. CDR3 nucleotide sequence: TGCGCCAGCAGCTTGTCCCCTTATTATTCGGATGGGCAGTTCTTC. It specifies CASSLSPYYSDGQFF.

Points on this clonotype: A much larger clone differs from this one at a single base, so this may be a read error. The rearrangement uses TRBV7-2 and TRBJ2-7, with D possibly TRBD2 on 5 matching bases. Germline V lookup: CDR1 SGHTA, CDR2 FQGNSA. The CDR3 is 15 amino acids. The CDR3 DNA reads as TGTGCCAGCAGCTTTGGGAGAGACGTTACCTACGAGCAGCACTTC. It codes for CASSFGRDVTYEQHF.

The table lists this clonotype with a few counts. This sequence joins TRBV6-1 and TRBJ2-3; 7 bases match TRBD1. CDR1 and CDR2 from the germline V gene are MNHNS and SASEGT. The CDR3 totals 17 residues. With 2 bases clipped from V and 2 bases from J, the junction kept 10 bases outside the gene matches. The CDR3 loop reads CASSERRQGVSTDTQYF. The DNA of the CDR3 is TGTGCCAGCAGTGAAAGGCGGCAGGGGGTTTCCACAGATACGCAGTATTTT.

V and J are TRBV28 and TRBJ1-6, with D maybe TRBD1 (6 bases). The germline V gene has CDR1 MDHEN and CDR2 SYDVKM. V lost 1 base to trimming and J lost 9 bases, with 16 bases between them. This CDR3 has 16 amino acids. The DNA of the CDR3 is TGTGCCAGCAGTTTATTGGACAGCTCTGGGGGTTCACCCCTCCACTTT. Its protein product is CASSLLDSSGGSPLHF.

This clonotype came up many times. The rearrangement uses TRBV7-8 and TRBJ1-5; D unclear. The CDR3 is made up of 17 amino acids. V lost 5 bases and J 4 bases, leaving 21 bases between the germline ends. CDR1 and CDR2 (germline): SGHVS, FQNEAQ. The CDR3 reads CASSQDERFLRNQPQHF. The CDR3 region has the DNA TGTGCCAGCAGCCAAGACGAGCGTTTCTTAAGGAATCAGCCCCAGCATTTT.

This clonotype came up many times. This chain connects TRBV19 to TRBJ1-6; 7 bases agree with TRBD1. Germline V gene sequence: CDR1 LNHDA, CDR2 SQIVND (reference sequence). Losses at the gene ends were 5 bases for V and 8 bases for J; bases not matched to a gene: 9. This CDR3 has 15 amino acids. The CDR3 DNA follows: TGTGCCAGTAGTTCGCACAGGGGAGGGGATTCACCCCTCCACTTT. It specifies CASSSHRGGDSPLHF.

This clonotype showed up just a few times. The CDR3 here is CSANWGGGINEQFF. CDR3 nucleotides: TGCAGTGCTAATTGGGGGGGGGGTATCAATGAGCAGTTCTTC. The chain joins TRBV20-1 to TRBJ2-1; 7 bases map to TRBD2. V was clipped by 4 bases and J by 6 bases; unmatched bases: 9. The germline CDR1 and CDR2 sequences are DFQATT and SNEGSKA (reference sequence). The CDR3 runs to 14 residues.

Details on this clonotype: The conserved final phenylalanine or tryptophan is absent from the CDR3, which likely points to a read error. The DNA is left out, because the CDR3 cannot be placed on it with certainty; the CDR3 is given as TCRdb lists it. This rearrangement joins TRBV27 to TRBJ1-5; the DNA was not compared with TRBD1, the D call given in the table. Per the germline V gene, CDR1 is MNHEY and CDR2 is SMNVEV (reference sequence). The CDR3 is 9 amino acids long, termini counted. The CDR3 is CASSFLRQG.

This clonotype has ten or more counts. This rearrangement joins TRBV6-5 to TRBJ2-5; a possible D gene is TRBD2 (6 bases). The CDR3 has 14 amino acids. The V and J ends lost 0 bases and 4 bases respectively, with 9 bases between them. CDR1 is MNHEY, CDR2 SVGAGI, per germline. For the CDR3, the DNA is TGTGCCAGCAGTTACTCGGGAGGACCAGAGACCCAGTACTTC. Translated, it gives CASSYSGGPETQYF.

V is TRBV7-2 and J is TRBJ1-5; D is possibly TRBD1 (6 bases). Germline CDR1 reads SGHTA; CDR2 reads FQGNSA. This CDR3 region has 13 residues. The V end was cut by 6 bases, the J end by 5 bases, with 11 bases between. The CDR3 DNA is TGTGCCAGCAGAGGAGGGGGATATCAGCCCCAGCATTTT. It yields the protein CASRGGGYQPQHF.

This clonotype was observed a single time. The genes are TRBV6-1 and TRBJ1-4; 7 bases agree with TRBD1. The CDR3 runs 13 residues. The germline CDR1 and CDR2 sequences are MNHNS and SASEGT. V was clipped by 5 bases and J by 7 bases; unmatched bases: 4. CDR3 DNA sequence: TGTGCCAGCAGTTATGGGACAGCTGAAAAACTGTTTTTT. This sequence encodes CASSYGTAEKLFF.

This clonotype appeared a few times. V gene TRBV3-1 combines with J gene TRBJ2-1, with 11 positions matching TRBD2. Germline V gene data show CDR1 as LGHDT and CDR2 as YNNKEL (reference sequence). J gave up 5 bases and V 4 bases, and 4 bases lay outside the gene matches. The CDR3 length is 15 residues. The CDR3 coding sequence is TGTGCCAGCAGCCTAACGGGACTAGCGGACAATGAGCAGTTCTTC. This sequence encodes CASSLTGLADNEQFF.

J is TRBJ1-3 and V is TRBV10-3; D might be TRBD1 (5 bases). Trimming took 5 bases from V and 4 from J, leaving 12 bases between them. The CDR3 is 14 amino acids. CDR1 ENHRY and CDR2 SYGVKD come from the germline V gene. The CDR3 sequence: CAISRVNRGNTIYF. The DNA of the CDR3 is TGTGCCATCAGTAGAGTTAACAGGGGAAACACCATATATTTT.

This clonotype was counted many times. The V gene is TRBV9, the J gene TRBJ1-4; 10 bases are shared with TRBD1. Trimming at V came to 7 bases and at J to 5 bases, leaving 5 bases not matched to a gene. CDR1 and CDR2 from the germline V gene are SGDLS and YYNGEE. CDR3 length: 14 residues. The CDR3 nucleotides are TGTGCCAGCCCCCGGGACAGGGGAAATGAAAAACTGTTTTTT. This gives the protein CASPRDRGNEKLFF.

There are many counts of this clonotype. The chain has TRBV20-1 and TRBJ1-5; D unresolved. Germline V gene sequence: CDR1 DFQATT, CDR2 SNEGSKA (reference sequence). Trimming left V 0 bases short and J 5 bases short, with 17 bases between. The CDR3 spans 16 residues. As DNA, the CDR3 is TGCAGTGCTAGAGAGGGCAGTTTTAACCCCCATCAGCCCCAGCATTTT. It specifies CSAREGSFNPHQPQHF.

This clonotype was observed many times. The chain employs TRBV25-1 and TRBJ2-7; possible D gene TRBD2, 5 bases. Germline CDR1 and CDR2: MGHDK and SYGVNS. The V end was cut by 3 bases, the J end by 4 bases, with 10 bases between. The CDR3 totals 13 residues. The CDR3 coding sequence is TGTGCCAGCAGTGATCGCTGGACTTACGAGCAGTACTTC. Protein product: CASSDRWTYEQYF.

This clonotype has more than one count but fewer than ten. The genes are TRBV6-1 and TRBJ2-1; TRBD2 agrees at 7 bases. V shed 0 bases, J shed 3 bases, and the junction held 2 bases outside the gene matches. CDR1 and CDR2 from the germline V gene are MNHNS and SASEGT. This CDR3 region has 15 residues. The CDR3 nucleotides are TGTGCCAGCAGTGAAGCGGGGGGGGACTACAATGAGCAGTTCTTC. Protein sequence: CASSEAGGDYNEQFF.

This clonotype was counted only a few times. V usage is TRBV6-5 and J usage is TRBJ2-7; D is perhaps TRBD2 (6 bases). Germline CDR1 and CDR2: MNHEY and SVGAGI. Trimming took off 5 bases at V and 3 bases at J, with 11 bases between the two ends. The CDR3 extends over 13 amino acids. In DNA, the CDR3 is TGTGCCAGCAGTCACGTTAGCGGCTACGAGCAGTACTTC. Amino acid sequence: CASSHVSGYEQYF.

This clonotype was seen at least ten times. A read error is possible here, since a much larger clone lies one base away. V is TRBV9 and J is TRBJ2-6; D could derive from TRBD1 or TRBD2 (5 bases each). The CDR3 runs to 17 residues. Germline values: CDR1 SGDLS, CDR2 YYNGEE. The CDR3 sequence: CASSVELWGSGATVLTF. For the CDR3, the DNA is TGTGCCAGCAGCGTAGAACTCTGGGGGTCTGGGGCCACCGTCCTGACTTTC.

Regarding this clonotype: Just one base apart from a much larger clone, this may be a read error. The chain carries TRBV7-2 and TRBJ2-3; weak D call: TRBD1 (6 bases). In germline, CDR1 is SGHTA, CDR2 FQGNSA. This CDR3 contains 13 residues. CDR3 protein: CASSLFLTGTQYF. DNA of the CDR3: TGTGCCAGCAGCTTATTCCTGACAGGTACGCAGTATTTT.

This clonotype was counted between two and nine times. A read error may explain this, as a much larger clone is one base away. This chain uses TRBV6-6 with TRBJ1-2; D might be TRBD1 (5 bases). V was shortened by 6 bases and J by 8 bases, with 13 bases between the two germline ends. The germline V gene has CDR1 MNHNY and CDR2 SVGAGI (reference sequence). The CDR3 length is 12 residues. CDR3 region: CASRIRGLGYTF. CDR3 nucleotide sequence: TGTGCCAGCAGAATACGGGGGTTGGGCTACACCTTC.

At least ten counts were recorded for this clonotype. V is TRBV9 and J is TRBJ1-2; 7 bases are shared with TRBD1. Germline CDR1 is SGDLS and CDR2 is YYNGEE. V lost 0 bases and J lost 3; bases outside the gene matches: 8. This CDR3 has 16 amino acids. The CDR3 DNA reads as TGTGCCAGCAGCGTAGGCGGAGGGGGCGCGGACTATGGCTACACCTTC. Protein sequence: CASSVGGGGADYGYTF. The whole variable domain, filled in from reference TRBV9 and TRBJ1-2, reads DSGVTQTPKHLITATGQRVTLRCSPRSGDLSVYWYQQSLDQGLQFLIQYYNGEERAKGNILERFSAQQFPDLHSELNLSSLELGDSALYFCASSVGGGGADYGYTFGSGTRLTVV.

Many counts were recorded for this clonotype. V gene TRBV20-1 combines with J gene TRBJ2-1; TRBD2 matches at 8 bases. Germline loops: CDR1 DFQATT, CDR2 SNEGSKA (reference sequence). The CDR3 spans 15 residues. J gave up 6 bases and V 1 base, and 8 bases lay outside the gene matches. In DNA, the CDR3 is TGCAGTGCTAGAGTCGGCGGGGGGCGGTTCAATGAGCAGTTCTTC. This codes for CSARVGGGRFNEQFF.

This clonotype has more than one count but fewer than ten. Since a much larger clone is just one base distant, this may be a read error. This chain uses TRBV24-1 with TRBJ2-2, with D possibly TRBD2 on 5 matching bases. Germline values: CDR1 KGHDR, CDR2 SFDVKD. The CDR3 is 17 residues long. CDR3 bases: TGTGCCATCAGTGAGAGTCGGAGCGGACCTTCCCGGGGGGAGCTGTTTTTT. As protein: CAISESRSGPSRGELFF.

In this sample, this clonotype turned up many times. The rearrangement joins TRBV7-2 to TRBJ2-2, with D perhaps assigned TRBD1 or TRBD2 (5 bases each). Trimming pared 4 bases from V and 7 bases from J, leaving 25 bases between. Germline CDR1 is SGHTA and CDR2 is FQGNSA. This CDR3 region has 18 residues. CDR3 sequence (DNA): TGTGCCAGCAGCTCCCTGAGGGGAGCGCTCGTCTTGGGCGGGGAGCTGTTTTTT. This sequence encodes CASSSLRGALVLGGELFF. The whole variable domain, filled in from reference TRBV7-2 and TRBJ2-2, reads GAGVSQSPSNKVTEKGKDVELRCDPISGHTALYWYRQSLGQGLEFLIYFQGNSAPDKSGLPSDRFSAERTGGSVSTLTIQRTQQEDSAVYLCASSSLRGALVLGGELFFGEGSRLTVL.

The chain uses TRBV19 and TRBJ1-5, with D possibly TRBD1 on 6 matching bases. Germline V gene data show CDR1 as LNHDA and CDR2 as SQIVND (reference sequence). Trimming removed 6 bases from V and 11 bases from J, with 20 bases in between. The CDR3 extends over 14 amino acids. CDR3 protein: CASRLGGGVETQHF. The DNA for the CDR3 is TGTGCCAGTAGACTAGGAGGGGGAGTTGAGACCCAGCATTTT.

Ten or more counts support this clonotype. The chain recombines TRBV9 with TRBJ1-6, with a tentative D call TRBD1 (6 bases). The CDR3 is 15 residues long. Deletions cut 0 bases from V and 8 bases from J, with 12 bases between. Germline CDR1 SGDLS, CDR2 YYNGEE. The CDR3 loop is CASSVGAGAYSPLHF. CDR3 sequence (DNA): TGTGCCAGCAGCGTAGGGGCAGGGGCCTATTCACCCCTCCACTTT.

The sample holds many counts of this clonotype. The chain uses TRBV20-1 and TRBJ2-1; 8 nucleotides agree with TRBD2. The CDR3 has 15 residues. Germline V gene data show CDR1 as DFQATT and CDR2 as SNEGSKA (reference sequence). The ends lost 0 bases at V and 7 bases at J; junction bases unmatched: 8. In DNA form, the CDR3 reads TGCAGTGCTAGAGACACAGCGGGAGTATGGAATGAGCAGTTCTTC. This gives the protein CSARDTAGVWNEQFF.